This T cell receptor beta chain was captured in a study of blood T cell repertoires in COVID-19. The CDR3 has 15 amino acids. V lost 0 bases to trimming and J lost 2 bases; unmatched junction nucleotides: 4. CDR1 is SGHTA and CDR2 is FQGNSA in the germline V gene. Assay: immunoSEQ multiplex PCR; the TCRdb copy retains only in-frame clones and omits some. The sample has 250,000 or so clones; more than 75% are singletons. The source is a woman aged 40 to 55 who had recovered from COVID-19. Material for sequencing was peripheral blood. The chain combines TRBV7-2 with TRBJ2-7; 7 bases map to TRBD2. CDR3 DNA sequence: TGTGCCAGCAGCTTAGCTAGCGGGCCGACCTACGAGCAGTACTTC. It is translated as CASSLASGPTYEQYF. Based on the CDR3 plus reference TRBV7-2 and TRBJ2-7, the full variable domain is GAGVSQSPSNKVTEKGKDVELRCDPISGHTALYWYRQSLGQGLEFLIYFQGNSAPDKSGLPSDRFSAERTGGSVSTLTIQRTQQEDSAVYLCASSLASGPTYEQYFGPGTRLTVT.